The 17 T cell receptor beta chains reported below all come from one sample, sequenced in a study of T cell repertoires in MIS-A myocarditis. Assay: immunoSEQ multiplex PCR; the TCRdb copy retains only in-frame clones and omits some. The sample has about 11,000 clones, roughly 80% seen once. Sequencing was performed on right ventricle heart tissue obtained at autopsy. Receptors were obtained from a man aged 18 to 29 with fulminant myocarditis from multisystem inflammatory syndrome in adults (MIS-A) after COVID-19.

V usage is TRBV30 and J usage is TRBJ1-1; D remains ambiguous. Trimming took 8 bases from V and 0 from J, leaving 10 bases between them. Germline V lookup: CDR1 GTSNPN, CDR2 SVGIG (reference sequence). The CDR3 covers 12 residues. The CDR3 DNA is TGTGCCGGTTACCGGGTGAACACTGAAGCTTTCTTT. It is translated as CAGYRVNTEAFF.

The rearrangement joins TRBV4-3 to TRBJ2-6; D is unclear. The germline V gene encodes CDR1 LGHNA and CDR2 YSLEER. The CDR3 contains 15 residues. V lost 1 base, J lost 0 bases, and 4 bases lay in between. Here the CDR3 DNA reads TGCGCCAGCAGCCAAGGATCCTCTGGGGCCAACGTCCTGACTTTC. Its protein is CASSQGSSGANVLTF.

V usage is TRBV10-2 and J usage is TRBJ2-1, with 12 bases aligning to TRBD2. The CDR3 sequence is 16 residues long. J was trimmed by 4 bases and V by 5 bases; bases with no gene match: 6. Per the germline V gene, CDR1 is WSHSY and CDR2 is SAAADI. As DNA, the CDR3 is TGCGCCAGCAGTCTTGGACTAGCGGGATCTTACAATGAGCAGTTCTTC. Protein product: CASSLGLAGSYNEQFF.

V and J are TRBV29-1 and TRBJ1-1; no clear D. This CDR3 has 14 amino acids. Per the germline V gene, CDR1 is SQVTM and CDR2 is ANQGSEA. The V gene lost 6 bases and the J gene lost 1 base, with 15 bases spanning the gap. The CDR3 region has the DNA TGCAGCGTCGCACAACGGGCAGAGAACACTGAAGCTTTCTTT. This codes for CSVAQRAENTEAFF.

The CDR3 loop reads CASSLGLRPYGYGYTF. CDR3 sequence (DNA): TGTGCCAGCAGTTTAGGTCTTCGCCCGTATGGCTATGGCTACACCTTC. The chain uses TRBV27 and TRBJ1-2; D not certain. V was cut by 2 bases and J by 4 bases, with 17 bases left in between. This CDR3 spans 16 amino acids. From germline, CDR1 is MNHEY and CDR2 SMNVEV (reference sequence).

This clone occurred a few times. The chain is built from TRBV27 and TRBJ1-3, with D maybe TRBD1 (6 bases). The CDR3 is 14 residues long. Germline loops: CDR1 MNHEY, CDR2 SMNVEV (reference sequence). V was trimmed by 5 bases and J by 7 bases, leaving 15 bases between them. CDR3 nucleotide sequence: TGTGCCAGCAGTCCCGGGTGGGGGGGCAACACCATATATTTT. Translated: CASSPGWGGNTIYF.

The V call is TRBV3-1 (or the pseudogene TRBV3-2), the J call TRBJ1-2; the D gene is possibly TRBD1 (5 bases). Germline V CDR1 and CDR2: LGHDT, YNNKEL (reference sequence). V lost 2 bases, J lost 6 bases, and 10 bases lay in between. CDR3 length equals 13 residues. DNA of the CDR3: TGTGCCAGCAGCCAACGGAGGGACGATGGCTACACCTTC. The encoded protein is CASSQRRDDGYTF.

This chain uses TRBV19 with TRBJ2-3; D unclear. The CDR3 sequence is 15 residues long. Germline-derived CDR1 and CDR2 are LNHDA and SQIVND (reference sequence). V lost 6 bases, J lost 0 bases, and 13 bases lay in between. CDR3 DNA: TGTGCCAGTAGGGCTGGGCTCACTAGCACAGATACGCAGTATTTT. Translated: CASRAGLTSTDTQYF. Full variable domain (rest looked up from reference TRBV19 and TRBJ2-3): DGGITQSPKYLFRKEGQNVTLSCEQNLNHDAMYWYRQDPGQGLRLIYYSQIVNDFQKGDIAEGYSVSREKKESFPLTVTSAQKNPTAFYLCASRAGLTSTDTQYFGPGTRLTVL.

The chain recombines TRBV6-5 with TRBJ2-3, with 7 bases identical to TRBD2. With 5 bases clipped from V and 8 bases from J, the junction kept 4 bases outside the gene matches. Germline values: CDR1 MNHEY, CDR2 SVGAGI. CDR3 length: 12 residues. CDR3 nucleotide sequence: TGTGCCAGCAGTCCTCAGCGGGGTACGCAGTATTTT. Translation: CASSPQRGTQYF.

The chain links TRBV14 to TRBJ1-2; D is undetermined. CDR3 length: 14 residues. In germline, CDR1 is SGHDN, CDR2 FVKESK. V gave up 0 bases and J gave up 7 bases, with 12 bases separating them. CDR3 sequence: CASSQERVSGGYTF. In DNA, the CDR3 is TGTGCCAGCAGCCAAGAAAGGGTCTCCGGTGGCTACACCTTC. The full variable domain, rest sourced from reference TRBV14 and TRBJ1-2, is EAGVTQFPSHSVIEKGQTVTLRCDPISGHDNLYWYRRVMGKEIKFLLHFVKESKQDESGMPNNRFLAERTGGTYSTLKVQPAELEDSGVYFCASSQERVSGGYTFGSGTRLTVV.

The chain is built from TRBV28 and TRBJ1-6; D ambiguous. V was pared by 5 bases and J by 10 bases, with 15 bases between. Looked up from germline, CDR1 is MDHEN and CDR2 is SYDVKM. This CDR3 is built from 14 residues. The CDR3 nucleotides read TGTGCCAGCAGTCTTGGGAGGTTTGGGTCACCCCTCCACTTT. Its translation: CASSLGRFGSPLHF.

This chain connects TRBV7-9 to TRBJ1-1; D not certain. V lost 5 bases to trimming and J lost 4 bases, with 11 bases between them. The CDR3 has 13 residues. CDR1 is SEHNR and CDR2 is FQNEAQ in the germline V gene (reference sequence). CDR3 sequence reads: CASSRVVGTEAFF. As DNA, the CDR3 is TGTGCCAGCAGCCGAGTGGTCGGCACTGAAGCTTTCTTT.

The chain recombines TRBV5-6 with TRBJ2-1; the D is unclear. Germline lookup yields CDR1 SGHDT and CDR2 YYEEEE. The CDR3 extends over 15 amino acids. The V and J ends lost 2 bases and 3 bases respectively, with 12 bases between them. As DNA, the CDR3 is TGTGCCAGCAGCTTCGACCTCTACCTCTACAATGAGCAGTTCTTC. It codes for CASSFDLYLYNEQFF.

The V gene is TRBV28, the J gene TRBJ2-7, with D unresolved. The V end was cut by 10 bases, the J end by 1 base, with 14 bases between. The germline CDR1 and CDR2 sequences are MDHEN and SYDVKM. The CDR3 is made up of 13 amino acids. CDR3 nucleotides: TGTGCCACCAGACCTGGGGAATCCTACGAGCAGTACTTC. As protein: CATRPGESYEQYF.

The CDR3: CASSLDGQGSYEQYF. The DNA for the CDR3 is TGCGCCAGCAGCTTGGACGGACAGGGCTCCTACGAGCAGTACTTC. This sequence joins TRBV5-1 and TRBJ2-7; 8 bases fit TRBD1. In germline, CDR1 is SGHRS, CDR2 YFSETQ. Trimming took 0 bases from V and 0 from J; bases not matched to a gene: 2. The CDR3 is 15 amino acids.

CDR3 amino acids: CASSYSLNQPQHF. The DNA of the CDR3 is TGTGCCAGCAGTTACAGTCTGAATCAGCCCCAGCATTTT. The chain combines TRBV6-5 with TRBJ1-5; D remains unclear. CDR3 length: 13 residues. V was clipped by 2 bases and J by 4 bases, with 6 bases between them. The germline CDR1 and CDR2 sequences are MNHEY and SVGAGI.

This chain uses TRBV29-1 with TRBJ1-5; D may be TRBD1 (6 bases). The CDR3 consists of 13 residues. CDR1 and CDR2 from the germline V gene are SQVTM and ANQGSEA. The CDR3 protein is CSAVGGQGQPQHF. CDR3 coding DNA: TGCAGTGCCGTCGGGGGGCAGGGGCAGCCCCAGCATTTT.